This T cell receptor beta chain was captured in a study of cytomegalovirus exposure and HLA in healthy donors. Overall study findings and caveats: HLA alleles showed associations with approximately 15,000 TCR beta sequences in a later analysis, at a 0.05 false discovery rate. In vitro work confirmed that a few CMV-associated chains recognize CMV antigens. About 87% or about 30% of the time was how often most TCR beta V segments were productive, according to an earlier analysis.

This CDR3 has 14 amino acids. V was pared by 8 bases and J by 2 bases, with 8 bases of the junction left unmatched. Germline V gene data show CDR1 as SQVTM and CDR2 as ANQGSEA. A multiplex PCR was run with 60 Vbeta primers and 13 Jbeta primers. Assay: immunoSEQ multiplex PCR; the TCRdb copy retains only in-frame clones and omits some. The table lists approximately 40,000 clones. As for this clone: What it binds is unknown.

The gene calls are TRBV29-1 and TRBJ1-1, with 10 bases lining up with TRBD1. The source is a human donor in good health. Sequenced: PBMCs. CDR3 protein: CSFSGTGVNTEAFF. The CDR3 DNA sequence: TGCAGCTTTTCCGGGACAGGGGTTAACACTGAAGCTTTCTTT.